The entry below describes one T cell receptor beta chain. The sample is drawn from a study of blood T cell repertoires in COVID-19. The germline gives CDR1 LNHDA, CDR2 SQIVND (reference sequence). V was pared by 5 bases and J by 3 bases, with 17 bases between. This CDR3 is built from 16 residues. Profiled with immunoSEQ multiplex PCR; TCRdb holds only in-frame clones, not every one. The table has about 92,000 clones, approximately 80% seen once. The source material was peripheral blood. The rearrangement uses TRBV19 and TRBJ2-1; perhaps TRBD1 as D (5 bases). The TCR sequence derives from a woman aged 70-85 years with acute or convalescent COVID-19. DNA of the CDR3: TGTGCCAGTAGTTCAACAGGAATACAATACTACAATGAGCAGTTCTTC. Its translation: CASSSTGIQYYNEQFF. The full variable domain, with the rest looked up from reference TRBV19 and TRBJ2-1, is DGGITQSPKYLFRKEGQNVTLSCEQNLNHDAMYWYRQDPGQGLRLIYYSQIVNDFQKGDIAEGYSVSREKKESFPLTVTSAQKNPTAFYLCASSSTGIQYYNEQFFGPGTRLTVL.